This TCR beta chain was obtained from a study of shared clonotypes between healthy human individuals (TCRdb year 2020). About the investigation overall: The cohort comprised two women and three men aged 18 to 49 years. Per donor, leukapheresis produced somewhere between about 0.94 and 9.5 billion PBMCs. To estimate repertoire size and how much clonotypes are shared between individuals, the study performed deep sequencing of blood TCR repertoires from a few healthy adults. Libraries were prepared and TCR repertoires were sequenced by different laboratories using diverse techniques, in order to increase sequencing depth and limit assay-specific biases. Here is what the overall study found, with its caveats: Pairwise subsampling indicated that sequencing depth was expected to affect the degree of clonotype sharing among donors. Sampling was restricted to blood, and TCR repertoires in tissue are likely to differ from TCR repertoires in blood. Because the study included only a small number of donors, the genetic and exposure-history diversity represented was limited.

From the cysteine up to the phenylalanine, the CDR3 has a length of 15 residues. The retained sequence is limited to the CDR3, 45 bases, with the frame set at the first base. V sheds 5 bases and J sheds 2 bases, leaving 15 bases between their ends. Via the germline V gene, CDR1 is SGHTA and CDR2 FQGTGA. A word on this clone: Its antigen specificity is not known. Within one base of it there is no much larger clone, and no base qualities were kept.

Healthy HIV-negative adults with no recently reported acute infections or vaccinations were included as donors. Every donor was a Caucasian adult residing in Nashville, Tennessee, USA. In the unsorted samples, some 94 million PBMCs were counted, and genomic DNA was extracted using the QIAamp DNA Blood Mini kit. Blood was obtained by leukapheresis, after which PBMCs were separated by Ficoll-Histopaque density gradient centrifugation and cryopreserved in liquid nitrogen vapor phase. Using the deep immunoSEQ assay, TCR CDR3 regions were amplified from genomic DNA by multiplex PCR. For each cell subset, the extracted genomic DNA was distributed evenly across all wells of several immunoSEQ 96-well plates, and each plate served as one replicate. For unsorted PBMC, roughly 300 ng of genomic DNA, equivalent to approximately 30,000 T cell genomes, went into each replicate PCR. Ten immunoSEQ deep assay plates were used to sequence the unsorted PBMC genomic DNA. Purified libraries were measured with a Qubit 3.0 fluorometer, size-checked on a Bioanalyzer 2100, and measured again with the KAPA Library Quantification kit. Every immunoSEQ 96-well plate was sequenced on a separate single-read 150-cycle Illumina NextSeq 550 flow cell. For the original study's pipeline: Because only junctional sequences without quality scores were contained in the immunoSEQ output, filtering matching that applied to full-length reads could not be performed. Sequences were annotated with PyIR, a Python wrapper for IgBLAST v1.9, using IMGT germline references to assign V/J genes and CDR3. Any read was removed if the V/J assignment was weak (E-value above 1e-6), the CDR3 was missing, or the read contained stop codons, out-of-frame junctions, or ambiguous translated residues. A V3J clonotype was defined by an identical inferred V gene, J gene, and CDR3 amino acid sequence. Percentage overlap between repertoires was computed as shared unique clonotypes divided by the size of the smaller repertoire. RTK rarefaction, the Chao1 estimator, and Recon v2.1 estimates of unobserved clonotypes were used to assess repertoire richness. Held by TCRdb, this immuneACCESS table contains in-frame sequences only and omits some clones. Under half of the omission traces to an unresolved V gene where checked; the cause of the rest is unknown. V, J and clone size were drawn from that table, and D and trimming were deduced from the DNA. The sample has about 480,000 clones on record, approximately 85% of them singletons. The top ten constitute approximately 13% of the sample.

The sequence derives from a woman aged 40 to 50 in good health. Some clones in this sample may be carry-over from other donors' samples. Input material: PBMCs. This chain is built from TRBV7-3 and TRBJ2-5, and the D gene may be TRBD2, 6 bases matching. The CDR3 corresponds to CASSPGSGLQETQYF. The nucleotides read TGTGCCAGCAGCCCGGGGTCAGGACTACAAGAGACCCAGTACTTC.